This T cell receptor beta chain derives from a study of T cell responses to AZD1222 COVID-19 vaccine. Overall study results and limits: Spike-specific TCR breadth and depth went up after people got two AZD1222 doses. A mostly white British donor set with more females was recruited, and clonal diversity was possibly underestimated.

Assay used: immunoSEQ multiplex PCR; TCRdb lists only in-frame clones, some missing. The table has about 84,000 clones, more than 70% seen once. This clone was picked up one time. The antigen remains unidentified. CDR1 LNHDA and CDR2 SQIVND come from the germline V gene (reference sequence). This CDR3 has 14 residues. V lost 4 bases and J 2 bases, leaving 12 bases between the germline ends. Sequenced here: peripheral blood, sampled 28 days after the second AZD1222 dose. This receptor was taken from an adult who received the AZD1222 COVID-19 vaccine. The chain has TRBV19 and TRBJ2-7, with D tentatively TRBD1 or TRBD2 (5 bases each). The CDR3 reads CASSTGTATYEQYF. Written as DNA, the CDR3 is TGTGCCAGTAGTACCGGGACGGCCACCTACGAGCAGTACTTC.